This T cell receptor beta chain is from a study of lymphopenia after photon versus proton radiotherapy (dated by TCRdb to the late 2010s). For the study in its entirety: Photon and proton radiation therapy were compared by the study for their immunological effects in patients with gastrointestinal tumors who developed high-grade lymphopenia. The cohort comprised roughly 20 patients with gastrointestinal tumors who received either photon or proton therapy and then developed lymphopenia. The goal of the study was to describe how the two radiation modalities differ in their effects on the immune system.

On this clone itself: Its target antigen remains unknown. The input lacks base qualities; no much larger clone sits a single base away.

V loses 8 bases of germline sequence and J loses 13 bases, and the interval between the two ends is 15 bases. As encoded in the germline V gene, CDR1 is SNHLY while CDR2 is FYNNEI. CDR3 length: 12 amino acids, cysteine to phenylalanine. The DNA shown is the 36-base CDR3, in frame from base 1. Study-level results and caveats: Once the lymphocyte count had reached its nadir, the repertoires of photon-treated patients showed oligoclonal expansion, particularly of CD8+ Temra cells, and this expansion drove the decline in diversity. Across the cohort, an inverse correlation was found between a larger post-nadir drop in TCR diversity and overall survival time among patients who died. During treatment, patients who received proton therapy stayed relatively stable, whereas patients who received photon therapy lost naive T cells and TCR diversity and gained effector/memory populations. The authors looked at the survival association only in patients who died, and they framed better survival with proton therapy as a possibility rather than a demonstrated result.

Libraries came from the immunoSEQ multiplex PCR assay. T cell repertoires were profiled with deep sequencing of rearranged TCR beta loci together with multiparametric flow cytometry. The source is immuneACCESS, and TCRdb retained only in-frame sequences with V and J called. Part of the clones is not carried over; for the studies checked, unresolved V genes explain less than half of this, and the remainder is unexplained. Present in this sample are about 18,000 clones, roughly nine tenths of which were seen just once. Jointly, the top ten make up around 1.7% of the sample. Sequenced material: peripheral blood, taken from a patient treated with photon-based radiotherapy. This sequence originates from a woman aged 40 to 49 with cholangiocarcinoma. The chain is made from TRBV2 and TRBJ1-6; the D gene cannot be named for sure. The CDR3 protein: CASSLPSPPLHF. Read as DNA, the sequence is TGTGCCAGCTCCCTGCCTTCTCCCCCCCTCCACTTT.